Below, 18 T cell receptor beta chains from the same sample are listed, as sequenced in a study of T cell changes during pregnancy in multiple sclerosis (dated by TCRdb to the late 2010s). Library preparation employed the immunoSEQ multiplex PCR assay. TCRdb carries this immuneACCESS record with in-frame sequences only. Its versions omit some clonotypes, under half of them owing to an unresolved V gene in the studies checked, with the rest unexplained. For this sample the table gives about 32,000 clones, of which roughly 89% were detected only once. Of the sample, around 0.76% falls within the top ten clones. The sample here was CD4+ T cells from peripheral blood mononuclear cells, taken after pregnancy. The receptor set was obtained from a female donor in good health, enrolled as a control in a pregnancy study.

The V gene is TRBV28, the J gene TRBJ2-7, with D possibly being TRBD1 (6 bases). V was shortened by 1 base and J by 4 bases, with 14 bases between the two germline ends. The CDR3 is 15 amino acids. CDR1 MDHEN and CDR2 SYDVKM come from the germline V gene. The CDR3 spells CASSLSGTSRYEQYF. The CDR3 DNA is TGTGCCAGCAGTTTATCGGGGACATCCCGTTACGAGCAGTACTTC.

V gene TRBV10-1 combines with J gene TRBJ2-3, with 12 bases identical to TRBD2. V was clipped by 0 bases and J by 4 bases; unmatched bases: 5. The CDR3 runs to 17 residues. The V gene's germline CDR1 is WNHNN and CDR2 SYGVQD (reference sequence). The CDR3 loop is CASSESVLAGGADTQYF. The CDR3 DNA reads TGCGCCAGCAGTGAGTCTGTTCTAGCGGGAGGGGCAGATACGCAGTATTTT.

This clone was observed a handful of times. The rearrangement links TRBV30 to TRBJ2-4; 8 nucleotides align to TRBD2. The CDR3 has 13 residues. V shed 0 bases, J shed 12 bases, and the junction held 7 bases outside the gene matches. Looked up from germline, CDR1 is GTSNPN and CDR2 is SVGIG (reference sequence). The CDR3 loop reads CAWSVSGKMGQYF. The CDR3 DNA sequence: TGTGCCTGGAGTGTTAGCGGGAAAATGGGTCAGTACTTC.

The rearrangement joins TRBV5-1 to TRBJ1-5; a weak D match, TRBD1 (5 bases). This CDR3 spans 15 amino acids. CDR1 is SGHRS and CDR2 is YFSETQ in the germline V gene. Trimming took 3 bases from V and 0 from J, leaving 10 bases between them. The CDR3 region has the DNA TGCGCCAGCAGCTCGGGGGACGCTAGCAATCAGCCCCAGCATTTT. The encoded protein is CASSSGDASNQPQHF.

The DNA of the CDR3 is TGTGCCAGCAGCCAGAACACAAATAATTCACCCCTCCACTTT. Its protein product is CASSQNTNNSPLHF. The chain employs TRBV14 and TRBJ1-6; D uncertain. The germline V gene encodes CDR1 SGHDN and CDR2 FVKESK. CDR3 length: 14 residues. With 3 bases removed from V and 5 bases from J, the gap between germline ends came to 8 bases.

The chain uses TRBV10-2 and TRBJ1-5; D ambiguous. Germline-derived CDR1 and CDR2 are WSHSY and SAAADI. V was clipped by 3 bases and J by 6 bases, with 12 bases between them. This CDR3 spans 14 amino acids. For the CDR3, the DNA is TGCGCCAGCAGTGAATCCTGGGGAGGTCAGCCCCAGCATTTT. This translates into CASSESWGGQPQHF.

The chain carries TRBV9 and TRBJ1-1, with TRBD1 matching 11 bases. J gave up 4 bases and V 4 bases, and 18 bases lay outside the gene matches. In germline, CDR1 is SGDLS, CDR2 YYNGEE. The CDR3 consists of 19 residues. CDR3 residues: CASSPPQRDRGRPGTEAFF. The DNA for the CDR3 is TGTGCCAGCAGCCCACCCCAAAGGGACAGGGGGAGGCCCGGCACTGAAGCTTTCTTT.

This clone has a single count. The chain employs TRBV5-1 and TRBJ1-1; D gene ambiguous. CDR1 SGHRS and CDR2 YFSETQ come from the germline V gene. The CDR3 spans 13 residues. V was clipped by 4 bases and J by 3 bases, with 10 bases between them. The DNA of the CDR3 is TGCGCCAGCAGCCCCGGGTTGGACACTGAAGCTTTCTTT. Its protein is CASSPGLDTEAFF.

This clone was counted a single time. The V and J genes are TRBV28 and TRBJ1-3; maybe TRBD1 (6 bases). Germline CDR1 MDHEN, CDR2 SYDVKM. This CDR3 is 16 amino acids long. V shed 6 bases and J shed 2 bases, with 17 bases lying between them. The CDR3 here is CASSRLQGVAGNTIYF. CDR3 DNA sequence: TGTGCCAGCAGCCGCCTACAGGGAGTGGCTGGAAACACCATATATTTT.

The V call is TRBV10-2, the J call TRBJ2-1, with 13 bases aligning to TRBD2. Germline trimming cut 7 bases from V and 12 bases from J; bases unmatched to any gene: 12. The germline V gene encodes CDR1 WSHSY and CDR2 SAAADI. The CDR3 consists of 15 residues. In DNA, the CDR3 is TGCGCCAGCATTGGACTAGCGGGGGTATCTGTCGGGCAGTTCTTC. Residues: CASIGLAGVSVGQFF.

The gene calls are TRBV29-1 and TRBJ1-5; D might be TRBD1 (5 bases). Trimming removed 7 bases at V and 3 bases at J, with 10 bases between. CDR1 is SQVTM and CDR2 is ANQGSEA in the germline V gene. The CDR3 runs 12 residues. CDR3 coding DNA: TGCAGCGCCGGACACCCCAATCAGCCCCAGCATTTT. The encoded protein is CSAGHPNQPQHF.

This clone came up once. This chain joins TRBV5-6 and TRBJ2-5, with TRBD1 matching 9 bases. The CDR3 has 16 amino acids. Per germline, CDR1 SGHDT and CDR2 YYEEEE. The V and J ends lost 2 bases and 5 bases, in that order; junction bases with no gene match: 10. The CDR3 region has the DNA TGTGCCAGCAGCTTACAGGGGGCCCCCGCCGATGAGACCCAGTACTTC. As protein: CASSLQGAPADETQYF.

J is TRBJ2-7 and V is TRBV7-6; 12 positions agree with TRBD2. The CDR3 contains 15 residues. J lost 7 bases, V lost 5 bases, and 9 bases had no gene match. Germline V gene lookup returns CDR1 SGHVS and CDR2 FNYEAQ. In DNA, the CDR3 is TGTGCCAGCAGCACCCAACTAGCGGGAGGAGGTGAGCAGTACTTC. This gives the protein CASSTQLAGGGEQYF.

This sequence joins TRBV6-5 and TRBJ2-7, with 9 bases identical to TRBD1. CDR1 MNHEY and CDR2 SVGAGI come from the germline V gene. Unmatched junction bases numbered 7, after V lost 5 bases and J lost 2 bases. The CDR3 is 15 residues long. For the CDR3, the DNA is TGTGCCAGCAGTCGGGGACAGGGAAAAGCCTACGAGCAGTACTTC. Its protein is CASSRGQGKAYEQYF.

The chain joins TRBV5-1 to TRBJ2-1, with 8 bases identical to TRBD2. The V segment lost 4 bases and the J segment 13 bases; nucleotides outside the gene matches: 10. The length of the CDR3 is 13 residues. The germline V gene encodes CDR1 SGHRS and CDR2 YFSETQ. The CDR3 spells CASSGGGLEIQFF. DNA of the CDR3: TGCGCCAGCAGCGGCGGGGGACTAGAGATCCAGTTCTTC. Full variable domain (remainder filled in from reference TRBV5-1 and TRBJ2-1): KAGVTQTPRYLIKTRGQQVTLSCSPISGHRSVSWYQQTPGQGLQFLFEYFSETQRNKGNFPGRFSGRQFSNSRSEMNVSTLELGDSALYLCASSGGGLEIQFFGPGTRLTVL.

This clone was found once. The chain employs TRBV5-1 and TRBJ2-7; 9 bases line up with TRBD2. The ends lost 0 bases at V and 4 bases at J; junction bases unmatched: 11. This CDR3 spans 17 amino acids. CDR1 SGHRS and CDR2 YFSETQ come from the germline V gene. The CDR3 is CASSLVGRTSELYEQYF. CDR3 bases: TGCGCCAGCAGCTTGGTTGGGAGGACTAGCGAGTTGTACGAGCAGTACTTC.

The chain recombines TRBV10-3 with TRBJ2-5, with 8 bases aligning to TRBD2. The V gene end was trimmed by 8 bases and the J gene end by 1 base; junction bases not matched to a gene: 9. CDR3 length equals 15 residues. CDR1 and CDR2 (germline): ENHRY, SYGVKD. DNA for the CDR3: TGTGCCATCCGGAACGGGGGGGCGGGCCAAGAGACCCAGTACTTC. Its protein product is CAIRNGGAGQETQYF.

The CDR3 DNA reads TGTGCCATCAGTGAGAGACAGTCACTCTCCTATAATTCACCCCTCCACTTT. As protein: CAISERQSLSYNSPLHF. The chain uses TRBV10-3 and TRBJ1-6, with TRBD1 as a possible D gene (5 bases). Trimming took off 2 bases at V and 0 bases at J, with 11 bases between the two ends. CDR3 length: 17 residues. The germline CDR1 and CDR2 sequences are ENHRY and SYGVKD.